This T cell receptor (beta chain) was recovered during a study of CD8 T cells in Susac syndrome. Study-level information: At the time of blood draw, patients with Susac syndrome were therapy-naive, receiving corticosteroids, or receiving intravenous immunoglobulin alone. General study results and limits: The CD4+ T cell repertoires of Susac syndrome were found to show no clonal expansion.

Random hexamers primed reverse transcription of about 0.45 to 1 ug RNA. The TCR beta CDR3 was amplified by immunoSEQ multiplex PCR across 54 Vbeta, 13 Jbeta. A single record per CDR3 protein comes from TCRdb applying MiXCR to the immunoSEQ multiplex PCR reads. Of some 190,000 distinct CDR3 sequences in the sample, 85% to 95% are singletons; the top ten hold over 0.15%. The CDR3 is made up of 13 amino acids. The germline V gene encodes CDR1 MNHEY and CDR2 SVGEGT. The V gene lost 7 bases and the J gene lost 4 bases, with 14 bases spanning the gap. Concerning this clonotype: Its antigen is unidentified.

Negative isolation yielded CD4+ and CD8+ T cells, and FACS enriched TEMRA cells. Sequencing was done on a sample of CD4+ T cells from PBMCs. V is TRBV6-2 or TRBV6-3 and J is TRBJ2-7, with D possibly matching TRBD1 (5 bases). The source is a human donor with Susac syndrome. The CDR3 DNA is TGTGCCAGCATCCGGGCAGGGTGGTACGAGCAGTACTTC. This codes for CASIRAGWYEQYF.